This TCR beta chain was recorded in a study of control samples from healthy donors and cancer patients. Germline V gives CDR1 MNHEY, CDR2 SMNVEV (reference sequence). This CDR3 has 16 residues. The V and J ends lost 2 bases and 0 bases respectively, with 10 bases between them. Using immunoSEQ multiplex PCR, the repertoire was profiled, and TCRdb retains in-frame clones only, with some absent. The sample contains tens of thousands of clones, almost 90% of which appear only once. The sequenced sample consisted of PBMCs. The TCR sequence derives from a man aged 45 to 65 with head and neck cancer. J is TRBJ2-2 and V is TRBV27, with D uncertain. Written as DNA, the CDR3 is TGTGCCAGCAGTTTACTGTTGGGGACGAACACCGGGGAGCTGTTTTTT. Protein product: CASSLLLGTNTGELFF.